The source of this T cell receptor (beta chain) is a study of T cells in localized non-small cell lung cancer. Regarding the study as a whole: Heterogeneity is still possible, as just one tumor region was sequenced. Longer overall survival was linked to higher blood T cell density. Uninvolved neighboring lung showed the greatest T cell clonality, exceeding tumor.

The data were produced by immunoSEQ multiplex PCR, yet TCRdb's version contains in-frame clones alone and is incomplete. This table holds around 36,000 clones, around 81% found once. As concerns this clone: What it recognizes is unknown.

This CDR3 spans 13 amino acids. The germline V gene has CDR1 MGHDK and CDR2 SYGVNS. The V gene lost 4 bases and the J gene lost 4 bases, with 5 bases spanning the gap. The chain couples TRBV25-1 to TRBJ2-6, with no clear D. The sample was peripheral blood mononuclear cells, taken before any cancer treatment. This TCR derives from a male donor aged 60 or over with stage II lung adenocarcinoma. The CDR3 here is CASSGSGANVLTF. The CDR3 region has the DNA TGTGCCAGCAGTGGTTCCGGGGCCAACGTCCTGACTTTC. The whole variable domain, filled in from reference TRBV25-1 and TRBJ2-6, reads EADIYQTPRYLVIGTGKKITLECSQTMGHDKMYWYQQDPGMELHLIHYSYGVNSTEKGDLSSESTVSRIRTEHFPLTLESARPSHTSQYLCASSGSGANVLTFGAGSRLTVL.